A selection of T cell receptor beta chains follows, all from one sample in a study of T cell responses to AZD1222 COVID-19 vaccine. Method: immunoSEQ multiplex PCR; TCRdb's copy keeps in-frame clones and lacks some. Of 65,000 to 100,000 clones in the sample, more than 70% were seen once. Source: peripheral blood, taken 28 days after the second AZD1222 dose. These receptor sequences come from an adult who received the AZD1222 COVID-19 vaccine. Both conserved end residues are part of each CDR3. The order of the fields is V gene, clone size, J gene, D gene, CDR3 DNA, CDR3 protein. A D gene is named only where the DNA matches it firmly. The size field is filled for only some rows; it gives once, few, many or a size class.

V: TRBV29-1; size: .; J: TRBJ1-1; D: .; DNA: TGCAGCTGGACAGAGAACACTGAAGCTTTCTTT; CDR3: CSWTENTEAFF
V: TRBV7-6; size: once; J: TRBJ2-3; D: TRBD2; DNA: TGTGCCAGCAGCCCCTTGTTGGGCGGGAGAACCACAGATACGCAGTATTTT; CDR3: CASSPLLGGRTTDTQYF
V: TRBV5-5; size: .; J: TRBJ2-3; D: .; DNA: TGTGCCAGCAGCTTTATTGGCGGGAGCACAGATACGCAGTATTTT; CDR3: CASSFIGGSTDTQYF
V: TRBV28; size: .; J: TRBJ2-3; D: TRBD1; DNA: TGTGCCAGCAGTGGGACAGATGTTGCAGATACGCAGTATTTT; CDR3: CASSGTDVADTQYF
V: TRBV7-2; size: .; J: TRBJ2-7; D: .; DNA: TGTGCCAGCAGCTCCATTTGGGGCTCCTACGAGCAGTACTTC; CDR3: CASSSIWGSYEQYF
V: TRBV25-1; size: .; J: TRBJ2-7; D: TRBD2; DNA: TGTGCCAGCAGTGAATCCCGTCTAGCGGTCTACGAGCAGTACTTC; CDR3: CASSESRLAVYEQYF
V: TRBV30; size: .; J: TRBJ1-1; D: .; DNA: TGTGCCTGGAGTACTGGAGCATTGAACACTGAAGCTTTCTTT; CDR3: CAWSTGALNTEAFF
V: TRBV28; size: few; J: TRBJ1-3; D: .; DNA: TGTGCCAGCAGGGATTTGAGCTCTGGAAACACCATATATTTT; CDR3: CASRDLSSGNTIYF
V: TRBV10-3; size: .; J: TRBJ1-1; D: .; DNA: TGTGCCATCAGTGAGGGCGGTAACACTGAAGCTTTCTTT; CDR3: CAISEGGNTEAFF
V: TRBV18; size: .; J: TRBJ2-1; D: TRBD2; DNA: TGTGCCAGCTCACCAACGTCAGGGCGGGAGGTGGATGAGCAGTTCTTC; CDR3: CASSPTSGREVDEQFF
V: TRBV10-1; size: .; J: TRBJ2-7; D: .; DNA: TGCGCCAGCAGTGAGGGGGGAAGGGCCTACGAGCAGTACTTC; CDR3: CASSEGGRAYEQYF
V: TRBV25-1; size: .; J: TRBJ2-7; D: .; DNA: TGTGCCAGCAGGGGGGGACCGGCGGAGCAGTACTTC; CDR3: CASRGGPAEQYF
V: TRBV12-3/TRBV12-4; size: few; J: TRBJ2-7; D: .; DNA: TGTGCCAGCAGTCGGGGCCTGGGCTACGAGCAGTACTTC; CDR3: CASSRGLGYEQYF
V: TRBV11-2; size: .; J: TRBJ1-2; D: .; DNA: TGTGCCAGCAGCTTACTTCGGGGCGATGGCGGCTACACCTTC; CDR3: CASSLLRGDGGYTF
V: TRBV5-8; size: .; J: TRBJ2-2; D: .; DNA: TGTGCCAGCAGCTGGGGCGCCGGGGAGCTGTTTTTT; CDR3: CASSWGAGELFF
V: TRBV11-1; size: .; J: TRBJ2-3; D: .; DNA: TGTGCCAGCAGCCGGTCTCCAGAAAGCACAGATACGCAGTATTTT; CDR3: CASSRSPESTDTQYF
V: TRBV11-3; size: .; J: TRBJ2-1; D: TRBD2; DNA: TGTGCCAGCAGCTTTAAGGCTAGCGGGAGCACAGTGGGTAATGAGCAGTTCTTC; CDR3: CASSFKASGSTVGNEQFF
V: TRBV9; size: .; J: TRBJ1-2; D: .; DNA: TGTGCCAGCAGCGTAGATCAGCATTTTGGCTACACCTTC; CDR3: CASSVDQHFGYTF
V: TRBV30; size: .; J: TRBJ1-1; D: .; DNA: TGTGCCTACGGGCGGGCCACTGAAGCTTTCTTT; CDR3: CAYGRATEAFF
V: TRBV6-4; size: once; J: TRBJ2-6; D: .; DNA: TGTGCCAGCAGCCCCACTAGAACTGGGGCCAACGTCCTGACTTTC; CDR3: CASSPTRTGANVLTF
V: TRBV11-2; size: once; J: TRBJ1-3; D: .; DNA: TGTGCCAGCAGCTTAGTAGGACACACGGCTGGAAACACCATATATTTT; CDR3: CASSLVGHTAGNTIYF
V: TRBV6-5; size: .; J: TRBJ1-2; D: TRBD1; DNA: TGTGCCAGCAGTTTCGGGACAGGGCGGAATTATGGCTACACCTTC; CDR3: CASSFGTGRNYGYTF
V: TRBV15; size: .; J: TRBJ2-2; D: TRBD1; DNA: TGTGCCACCAGCCCCGGGACAGGGGGCCCCGGGGAGCTGTTTTTT; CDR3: CATSPGTGGPGELFF
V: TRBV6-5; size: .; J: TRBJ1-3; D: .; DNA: TGTGCCAGCAGATCCGGACAGAGACTCGGAAACACCATATATTTT; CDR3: CASRSGQRLGNTIYF
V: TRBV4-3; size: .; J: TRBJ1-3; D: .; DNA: TGCGCCAGCAGCCAAGGTCCCAACAGGGTCGGAAACACCATATATTTT; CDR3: CASSQGPNRVGNTIYF
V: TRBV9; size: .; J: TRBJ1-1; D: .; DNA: TGTGCCAGCAGCACCAGAGGGGGGAGCACTGAAGCTTTCTTT; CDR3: CASSTRGGSTEAFF
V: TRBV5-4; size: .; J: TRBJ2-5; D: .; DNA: TGTGCCTTCAGGGAGAAAAATTCTCAAGAGACCCAGTACTTC; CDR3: CAFREKNSQETQYF
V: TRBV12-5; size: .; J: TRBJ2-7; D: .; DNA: TGTGCTAGTGGTTTACAGGCGGGCGTCTTTTACGAGCAGTACTTC; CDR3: CASGLQAGVFYEQYF
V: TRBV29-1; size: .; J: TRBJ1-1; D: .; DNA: TGCAGCGTTGTGTTCATGAACACTGAAGCTTTCTTT; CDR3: CSVVFMNTEAFF
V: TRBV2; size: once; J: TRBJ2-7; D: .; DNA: TGTGCCAGCAGAGGAAATTTAGTGGGAGCCTTATCCTACGAGCAGTACTTC; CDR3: CASRGNLVGALSYEQYF
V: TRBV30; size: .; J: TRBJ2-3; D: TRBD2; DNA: TGTGCCTGGAATAGCGGGAGGCCCTCCACAGATACGCAGTATTTT; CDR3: CAWNSGRPSTDTQYF
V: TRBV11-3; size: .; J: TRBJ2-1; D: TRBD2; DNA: TGTGCCAGCAGCGCTAGCGGGAGGGCCGCCAATGAGCAGTTCTTC; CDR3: CASSASGRAANEQFF
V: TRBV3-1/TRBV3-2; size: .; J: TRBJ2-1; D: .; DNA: TGTGCCAGCAGCCAAGAACAGGGGCTAGCGTTCAATGAGCAGTTCTTC; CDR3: CASSQEQGLAFNEQFF
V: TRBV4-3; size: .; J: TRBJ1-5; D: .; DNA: TGCGCCAGCAGCCAAGAAACAGGGCACAATCAGCCCCAGCATTTT; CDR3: CASSQETGHNQPQHF
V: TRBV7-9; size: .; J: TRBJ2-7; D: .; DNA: TGTGCCAGCAGCTTTTCGTCGAACTACGAGCAGTACTTC; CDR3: CASSFSSNYEQYF
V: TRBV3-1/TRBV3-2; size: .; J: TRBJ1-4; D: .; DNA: TGTGCCAGCAGCCCCGACGGAGGCGATAATGAAAAACTGTTTTTT; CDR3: CASSPDGGDNEKLFF
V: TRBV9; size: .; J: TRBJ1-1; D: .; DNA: TGTGCCAGCAGCGCCGTGACAGGTGGTCCTGAAGCTTTCTTT; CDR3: CASSAVTGGPEAFF
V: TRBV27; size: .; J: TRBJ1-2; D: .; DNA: TGTGCCAGCACGAAATTTGGGGACGATGGCTACACCTTC; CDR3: CASTKFGDDGYTF
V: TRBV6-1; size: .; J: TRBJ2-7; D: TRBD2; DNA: TGTGCCAGCAGTGAATCGGCTAGCGGGACCTACGAGCAGTACTTC; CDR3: CASSESASGTYEQYF
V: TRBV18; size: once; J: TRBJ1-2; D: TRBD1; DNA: TGTGCCAGCTCACGACAGGGACAGGTTTCTCGGGGCTACACCTTC; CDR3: CASSRQGQVSRGYTF
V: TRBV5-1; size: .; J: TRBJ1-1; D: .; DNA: TGCGCCAGCAGAAATCAACCCACGAACACTGAAGCTTTCTTT; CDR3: CASRNQPTNTEAFF
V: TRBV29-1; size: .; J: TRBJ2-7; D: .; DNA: TGCAGCGGGGGGGATGGGACAGCAACCTACGAGCAGTACTTC; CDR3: CSGGDGTATYEQYF
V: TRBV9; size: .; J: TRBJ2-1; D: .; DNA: TGTGCCAGCAGCTCAGGACGCTACTCCTACAATGAGCAGTTCTTC; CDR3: CASSSGRYSYNEQFF
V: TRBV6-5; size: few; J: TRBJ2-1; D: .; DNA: TGTGCCAGCATCGACGGGGCGGGCAGCAATGAGCAGTTCTTC; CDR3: CASIDGAGSNEQFF
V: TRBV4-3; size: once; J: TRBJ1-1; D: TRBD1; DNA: TGCGCCAGCAGCCAAGATCCCCTGACAGGGCGGGGGGTTAACACTGAAGCTTTCTTT; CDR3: CASSQDPLTGRGVNTEAFF
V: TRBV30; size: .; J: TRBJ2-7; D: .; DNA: TGTGCCTGGGGAGCATACGAGCAGTACTTC; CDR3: CAWGAYEQYF
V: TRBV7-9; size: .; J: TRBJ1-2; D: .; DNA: TGTGCCAGCACCCCACGGGATAGACAGCCGTATGGCTACACCTTC; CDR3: CASTPRDRQPYGYTF
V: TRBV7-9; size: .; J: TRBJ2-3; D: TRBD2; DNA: TGTGCCAGCAGCTTAAGGACTAGCGGGAGGTCCGATACGCAGTATTTT; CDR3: CASSLRTSGRSDTQYF